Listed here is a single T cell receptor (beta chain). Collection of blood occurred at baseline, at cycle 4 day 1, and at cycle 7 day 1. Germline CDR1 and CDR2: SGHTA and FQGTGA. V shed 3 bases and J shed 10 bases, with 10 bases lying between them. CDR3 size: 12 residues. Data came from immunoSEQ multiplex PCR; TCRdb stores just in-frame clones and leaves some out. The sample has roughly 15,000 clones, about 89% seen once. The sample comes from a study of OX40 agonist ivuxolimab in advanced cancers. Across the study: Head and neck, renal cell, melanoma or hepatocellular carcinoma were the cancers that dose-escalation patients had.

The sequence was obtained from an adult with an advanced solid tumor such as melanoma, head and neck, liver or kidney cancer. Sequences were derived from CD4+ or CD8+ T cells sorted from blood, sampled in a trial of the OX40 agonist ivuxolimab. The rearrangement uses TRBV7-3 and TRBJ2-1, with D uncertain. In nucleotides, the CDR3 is TGTGCCAGCAGCTTCGGACGGACCGAGCAGTTCTTC. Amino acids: CASSFGRTEQFF.